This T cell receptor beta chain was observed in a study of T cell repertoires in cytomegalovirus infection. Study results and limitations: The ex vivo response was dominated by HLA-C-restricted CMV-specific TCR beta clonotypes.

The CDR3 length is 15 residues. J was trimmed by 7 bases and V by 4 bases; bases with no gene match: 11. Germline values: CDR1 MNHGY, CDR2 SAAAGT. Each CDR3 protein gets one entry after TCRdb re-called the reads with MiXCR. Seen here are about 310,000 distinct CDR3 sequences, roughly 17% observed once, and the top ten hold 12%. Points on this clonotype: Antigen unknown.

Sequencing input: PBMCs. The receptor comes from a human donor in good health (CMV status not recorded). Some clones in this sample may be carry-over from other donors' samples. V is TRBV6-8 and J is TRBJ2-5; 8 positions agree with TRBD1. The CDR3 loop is CASSLANRGRRTQYF. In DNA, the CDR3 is TGTGCCAGCAGTTTAGCCAACAGGGGGAGAAGGACCCAGTACTTC.